The 21 T cell receptor beta chains below come from one sample, sequenced in a study of T cells in Graves' hyperthyroidism and ophthalmopathy. TCR beta CDR3 regions were amplified from RNA. The TCR CDR3 was amplified in a first-round RT-PCR using the HTBI primer set. TCRdb re-called the multiplex PCR reads through MiXCR, storing one row per CDR3 protein. The sample includes around 400,000 distinct CDR3 sequences, approximately 15% of them seen just once. The specimen sequenced was blood. The receptors derive from a woman aged 18-30 years with Graves' hyperthyroidism that later progressed to Graves' ophthalmopathy.

The chain's CDR3 is CASSFGSGRKETQYF. For the CDR3, the DNA is TGTGCCAGCAGCTTTGGTAGCGGGAGAAAAGAGACCCAGTACTTC. V and J are TRBV11-2 and TRBJ2-5; 9 nucleotides match TRBD2. This CDR3 contains 15 residues. V shed 3 bases and J 3 bases; nucleotides not matched to a gene: 5. Germline values: CDR1 SGHAT, CDR2 FQNNGV.

V usage is TRBV3-1 and J usage is TRBJ2-2; D may be TRBD1 (6 bases). Deletions cut 0 bases from V and 1 base from J, with 15 bases between. Germline lookup yields CDR1 LGHDT and CDR2 YNNKEL (reference sequence). This CDR3 is built from 18 residues. The CDR3 sequence is CASSQDSQTGWNTGELFF. CDR3 bases: TGTGCCAGCAGCCAAGATTCCCAGACAGGATGGAACACCGGGGAGCTGTTTTTT.

This chain links TRBV4-3 with TRBJ1-4, with D possibly TRBD1 on 5 matching bases. Germline V lookup: CDR1 LGHNA, CDR2 YSLEER. The CDR3 is 15 amino acids. Trimming stripped 2 bases from V and 3 bases from J, with 10 bases between. Written as DNA, the CDR3 is TGCGCCAGCAGCCAAAAAACAGGCCCTAATGAAAAACTGTTTTTT. This sequence encodes CASSQKTGPNEKLFF.

Note on this clonotype: A much larger clone sits a single nucleotide away, making a read error possible. The genes are TRBV27 and TRBJ2-7; 10 nucleotides line up with TRBD1. The junction had 7 bases not matched to a gene; V was cut back by 4 bases and J by 4 bases. The CDR3 runs 15 residues. From germline, CDR1 is MNHEY and CDR2 SMNVEV (reference sequence). In DNA form, the CDR3 reads TGTGCCAGCAGTTCCCTGACAGGGGGCGAATACGAGCAGTACTTC. This encodes CASSSLTGGEYEQYF.

This clonotype was found many times. This sequence joins TRBV28 and TRBJ1-2; a weak D match, TRBD1 (6 bases). Germline V gene sequence: CDR1 MDHEN, CDR2 SYDVKM. Trimming pared 5 bases from V and 6 bases from J, leaving 22 bases between. This CDR3 is built from 16 residues. The chain's CDR3 is CASSKGTSRAGDGYTF. CDR3 bases: TGTGCCAGCAGTAAGGGAACAAGTAGGGCAGGGGATGGCTACACCTTC.

Ten or more counts support this clonotype. The V gene is TRBV20-1, the J gene TRBJ2-7, with TRBD2 matching 12 bases. V shed 3 bases and J 0 bases; nucleotides not matched to a gene: 9. Germline CDR1 reads DFQATT; CDR2 reads SNEGSKA (reference sequence). The CDR3 is 17 residues long. The CDR3, as DNA: TGCAGTGCTAGCGTGCTAGCGGGAGGGCCCAACTCCTACGAGCAGTACTTC. This translates into CSASVLAGGPNSYEQYF.

This clonotype has more than one count but fewer than ten. This sequence joins TRBV20-1 and TRBJ1-3, with TRBD1 matching over 7 bases. Germline V gene sequence: CDR1 DFQATT, CDR2 SNEGSKA (reference sequence). The CDR3 is 14 residues long. The V and J ends lost 2 bases and 3 bases, in that order; junction bases with no gene match: 4. CDR3: CSARSQGVGNTIYF. CDR3 in DNA: TGCAGTGCTAGAAGCCAGGGGGTTGGAAACACCATATATTTT.

This clonotype was counted ten times or more. The chain employs TRBV3-1 and TRBJ1-5; no definite D call. V gave up 0 bases and J gave up 7 bases, with 10 bases separating them. Germline lookup yields CDR1 LGHDT and CDR2 YNNKEL (reference sequence). The CDR3 is made up of 14 amino acids. CDR3 protein: CASSQEGYGQPQHF. CDR3 in DNA: TGTGCCAGCAGCCAAGAAGGGTACGGACAGCCCCAGCATTTT.

This clonotype has a handful of counts. This chain connects TRBV18 to TRBJ2-7, with 7 positions matching TRBD1. CDR3 length: 14 residues. The V and J ends lost 6 bases and 1 base, in that order; junction bases with no gene match: 6. Germline CDR1 and CDR2: KGHSH and LQKENI. CDR3 in DNA: TGTGCCAGCTCTCAGAAGACAGGGTCCTACGAGCAGTACTTC. Its translation: CASSQKTGSYEQYF.

This clonotype was recorded many times. CDR3 nucleotide sequence: TGTGCCAGCAGCTTATACTCCGGAGATACGCAGTATTTT. Protein sequence: CASSLYSGDTQYF. This rearrangement joins TRBV7-2 to TRBJ2-3, with no clear D. This CDR3 is 13 amino acids long. V was trimmed by 2 bases and J by 5 bases, leaving 8 bases between them. Looked up from germline, CDR1 is SGHTA and CDR2 is FQGNSA.

In its sample, this clonotype was seen many times. This rearrangement joins TRBV28 to TRBJ2-7; D is unresolved. V was shortened by 3 bases and J by 2 bases, with 8 bases between the two germline ends. This CDR3 contains 13 residues. The germline gives CDR1 MDHEN, CDR2 SYDVKM. The CDR3 DNA reads as TGTGCCAGCAGTTTCGAGTTCACCTACGAGCAGTACTTC. Translating it yields CASSFEFTYEQYF. Looking up the rest from reference TRBV28 and TRBJ2-7 gives the full variable domain: DVKVTQSSRYLVKRTGEKVFLECVQDMDHENMFWYRQDPGLGLRLIYFSYDVKMKEKGDIPEGYSVSREKKERFSLILESASTNQTSMYLCASSFEFTYEQYFGPGTRLTVT.

In this sample, this clonotype turned up many times. V usage is TRBV5-1 and J usage is TRBJ2-7, with 7 bases aligning to TRBD2. Germline CDR1 is SGHRS and CDR2 is YFSETQ. J gave up 0 bases and V 0 bases, and 6 bases lay outside the gene matches. The CDR3 loop spans 16 amino acids. Written as DNA, the CDR3 is TGCGCCAGCAGCTTGGCTAGCGGAGGGAGCTCCTACGAGCAGTACTTC. It specifies CASSLASGGSSYEQYF.

This sequence joins TRBV4-2 and TRBJ2-3, with no clear D. There are 15 residues in the CDR3. CDR1 is LGHNA and CDR2 is YNFKEQ in the germline V gene. Trimming cost V 3 bases and J 4 bases, with 14 bases left between them. CDR3 region: CASSQGNSIPDTQYF. CDR3 DNA sequence: TGTGCCAGCAGCCAGGGTAATAGCATCCCAGATACGCAGTATTTT.

This clonotype came up a few times. This chain connects TRBV27 to TRBJ1-5; TRBD1 might be the D (5 bases). CDR1 is MNHEY and CDR2 is SMNVEV in the germline V gene (reference sequence). CDR3 length: 14 amino acids. V lost 5 bases to trimming and J lost 1 base, with 9 bases between them. The chain's CDR3 is CASSRGDSNQPQHF. Here the CDR3 DNA reads TGTGCCAGCAGTAGAGGGGACAGCAATCAGCCCCAGCATTTT.

This clonotype occurred many times. The V and J genes are TRBV10-3 and TRBJ2-5, with D possibly being TRBD1 (6 bases). Per the germline V gene, CDR1 is ENHRY and CDR2 is SYGVKD. The CDR3 runs 12 residues. Trimming took 7 bases from V and 2 from J, leaving 8 bases between them. This CDR3 reads CAIKGGQETQYF. CDR3 bases: TGTGCCATCAAAGGGGGTCAAGAGACCCAGTACTTC.

In this sample, this clonotype turned up many times. This rearrangement joins TRBV6-1 to TRBJ2-7; no clear D. CDR1 is MNHNS and CDR2 is SASEGT in the germline V gene. This CDR3 spans 14 amino acids. Trimming stripped 2 bases from V and 5 bases from J, with 13 bases between. The CDR3 loop reads CASSERVAPHEQYF. The CDR3 bases are TGTGCCAGCAGTGAACGGGTGGCGCCCCACGAGCAGTACTTC.

This clonotype appeared a few times. The gene calls are TRBV6-1 and TRBJ1-4; 7 nucleotides match TRBD1. The junction had 10 bases not matched to a gene; V was cut back by 8 bases and J by 13 bases. The CDR3 has 12 residues. Per the germline V gene, CDR1 is MNHNS and CDR2 is SASEGT. CDR3 region: CASGDRQGLLFF. As DNA, the CDR3 is TGTGCCAGCGGGGATCGACAGGGTTTACTGTTTTTT.

This chain's CDR3 is CASSLGQGARGNEQFF. The CDR3, as DNA: TGTGCCAGCAGCTTGGGGCAGGGGGCGCGGGGCAATGAGCAGTTCTTC. V gene TRBV5-6 combines with J gene TRBJ2-1; TRBD1 agrees at 8 bases. This CDR3 has 16 amino acids. Germline lookup yields CDR1 SGHDT and CDR2 YYEEEE. The J segment lost 6 bases and the V segment lost 0 bases, leaving 8 bases of the junction unmatched. Using reference TRBV5-6 and TRBJ2-1 for the parts outside the CDR3, the full variable domain is DAGVTQSPTHLIKTRGQQVTLRCSPKSGHDTVSWYQQALGQGPQFIFQYYEEEERQRGNFPDRFSGHQFPNYSSELNVNALLLGDSALYLCASSLGQGARGNEQFFGPGTRLTVL.

The table lists this clonotype with many counts. This chain uses TRBV20-1 with TRBJ2-7; TRBD2 agrees at 7 bases. Trimming at V came to 3 bases and at J to 1 base, leaving 15 bases not matched to a gene. Germline-derived CDR1 and CDR2 are DFQATT and SNEGSKA (reference sequence). The CDR3 sequence is 17 residues long. The CDR3 protein is CSARDGGRSGLSYEQYF. CDR3 sequence (DNA): TGCAGTGCTAGGGACGGGGGGAGGAGCGGGCTTTCCTACGAGCAGTACTTC.

Comments on this clonotype: Just one base apart from a much larger clone, this may be a read error. The rearrangement uses TRBV12-3 or TRBV12-4 and TRBJ2-7, with 13 bases matching TRBD2. This CDR3 has 18 residues. CDR3 bases: TGTGCCAGCTCGTTCACCGGGACTAGCGGGACCCTCTCCTACGAGCGGTACTTC. Amino acid sequence: CASSFTGTSGTLSYERYF.

This clonotype was counted ten times or more. The chain combines TRBV2 with TRBJ1-2, with a weak D call TRBD1 (5 bases). V lost 6 bases and J lost 6, with 14 bases in between. Germline V gene lookup returns CDR1 SNHLY and CDR2 FYNNEI. This CDR3 is 13 amino acids long. The CDR3 DNA sequence: TGTGCCAGCAGCAGAGGGGAGTGGGATGGCTACACCTTC. Its translation: CASSRGEWDGYTF.